This TCR beta chain originates from a study of blood T cell repertoires in COVID-19. Study at large: Specimens from acute and convalescent COVID-19 originated in the United States, Italy and Spain.

This clone was seen just once. TCRdb's copy holds only in-frame clones and misses some; the assay was immunoSEQ multiplex PCR. The sample consists of 95,000 to 150,000 clones, around 90% of them appearing once. The CDR3 contains 15 residues. The junction had 8 bases not matched to a gene; V was cut back by 6 bases and J by 5 bases. Germline V CDR1 and CDR2: MNHEY, SVGAGI. The receptor's source is a woman in her sixties or seventies with COVID-19, enrolled during active disease. Input material: peripheral blood. This rearrangement joins TRBV6-5 to TRBJ1-4; 8 bases match TRBD1. This CDR3 is CASSPRGTGNEKLFF. As DNA, the CDR3 is TGTGCCAGCAGCCCCCGGGGGACAGGCAATGAAAAACTGTTTTTT.